Following are 29 T cell receptor beta chains from one sample sequenced in a study of T cell responses to AZD1222 COVID-19 vaccine. Clones were sequenced by immunoSEQ multiplex PCR, and TCRdb holds only the in-frame ones, with some missing. Of some 120,000 clones listed, more than 70% are singletons. The material was peripheral blood, obtained on day 0 of AZD1222 vaccination. These receptor sequences come from an adult in good health.

The chain is built from TRBV18 and TRBJ2-2, with TRBD1 matching over 8 bases. V trimming: 5 bases; J trimming: 7 bases; junction bases outside the gene matches: 15. The CDR3 is made up of 17 amino acids. CDR1 and CDR2 from the germline V gene are KGHSH and LQKENI. The CDR3 region is CASSRLRTGNLNGELFF. CDR3 bases: TGTGCCAGCTCAAGGCTCCGGACAGGGAATCTCAACGGGGAGCTGTTTTTT.

The chain combines TRBV24-1 with TRBJ2-7; TRBD2 agrees at 9 bases. The CDR3 covers 15 residues. J lost 6 bases, V lost 4 bases, and 9 bases had no gene match. Germline V gene sequence: CDR1 KGHDR, CDR2 SFDVKD. The CDR3 here is CATSEASGTRGEQYF. CDR3 nucleotides: TGTGCCACCAGTGAGGCTAGCGGGACTAGGGGCGAGCAGTACTTC.

V is TRBV19 and J is TRBJ2-7; D is tentatively TRBD1 or TRBD2 (5 bases each). Germline CDR1 is LNHDA and CDR2 is SQIVND (reference sequence). Trimming took 7 bases from V and 7 from J, leaving 20 bases between them. This CDR3 has 14 amino acids. The CDR3 protein is CASTANEGFREQYF. In DNA form, the CDR3 reads TGTGCCAGTACCGCAAACGAGGGGTTTAGGGAGCAGTACTTC.

The rearrangement joins TRBV10-3 to TRBJ1-1, with D unresolved. This CDR3 has 14 residues. Germline CDR1 ENHRY, CDR2 SYGVKD. V lost 6 bases and J lost 2, with 13 bases in between. The CDR3 sequence is CAIRGDGFNTEAFF. The CDR3 DNA is TGTGCCATCAGGGGAGACGGATTCAACACTGAAGCTTTCTTT.

By share of the sample, this clone is medium-sized. V is TRBV10-3 and J is TRBJ1-3; tentatively, D is TRBD1 (6 bases). CDR1 ENHRY and CDR2 SYGVKD come from the germline V gene. This CDR3 contains 15 residues. Trimming cost V 6 bases and J 3 bases, with 15 bases left between them. CDR3 DNA: TGTGCCATCAGGTCGGGAAGGGGGAGTGGAAACACCATATATTTT. Protein sequence: CAIRSGRGSGNTIYF.

To note about this clone: This specimen includes other DNA sequences encoding the same CDR3. The chain is built from TRBV3-1 (or the pseudogene TRBV3-2) and TRBJ1-5; D is ambiguous. Germline values: CDR1 LGHDT, CDR2 YNNKEL (reference sequence). V gave up 1 base and J gave up 0 bases, with 4 bases separating them. The CDR3 has 14 amino acids. The CDR3 coding sequence is TGTGCCAGCAGCCAAGGATATAGCAATCAGCCCCAGCATTTT. Its protein product is CASSQGYSNQPQHF.

The J gene is TRBJ2-2, the V gene TRBV13; no firm D call. Germline V gene data show CDR1 as PRHDT and CDR2 as FYEKMQ (reference sequence). Trimming removed 4 bases at V and 7 bases at J, with 10 bases between. The CDR3 has 13 amino acids. The CDR3 nucleotides read TGTGCCAGCAGCTCGCCGAGGAACGGGGAGCTGTTTTTT. This translates into CASSSPRNGELFF.

V gene TRBV29-1 combines with J gene TRBJ1-5; 8 nucleotides match TRBD1. With V trimmed by 6 bases and J by 7 bases, 8 bases remained unmatched. Germline loops: CDR1 SQVTM, CDR2 ANQGSEA. The CDR3 loop spans 13 amino acids. This CDR3 reads CSVGDRRGQPQHF. For the CDR3, the DNA is TGCAGCGTGGGGGACAGGAGAGGACAGCCCCAGCATTTT. The whole variable domain, filled in from reference TRBV29-1 and TRBJ1-5, reads SAVISQKPSRDICQRGTSLTIQCQVDSQVTMMFWYRQQPGQSLTLIATANQGSEATYESGFVIDKFPISRPNLTFSTLTVSNMSPEDSSIYLCSVGDRRGQPQHFGDGTRLSIL.

The chain recombines TRBV2 with TRBJ1-4, with a weak D call TRBD1 (6 bases). Trimming left V 6 bases short and J 4 bases short, with 15 bases between. The CDR3 extends over 15 amino acids. Germline lookup yields CDR1 SNHLY and CDR2 FYNNEI. CDR3 coding DNA: TGTGCCAGCAGAGCCTACACAGGGCTTAATGAAAAACTGTTTTTT. It codes for CASRAYTGLNEKLFF.

J is TRBJ1-1 and V is TRBV7-9; D is uncertain. The CDR3 covers 14 residues. Germline values: CDR1 SEHNR, CDR2 FQNEAQ (reference sequence). With 1 base removed from V and 1 base from J, the gap between germline ends came to 7 bases. The CDR3 spells CASSLEPENTEAFF. The CDR3 DNA follows: TGTGCCAGCAGCTTAGAACCCGAGAACACTGAAGCTTTCTTT.

This clone has only one observation. The genes are TRBV27 and TRBJ1-3; no firm D call. The length of the CDR3 is 16 residues. V was trimmed by 5 bases and J by 4 bases, leaving 18 bases between them. The germline V gene encodes CDR1 MNHEY and CDR2 SMNVEV (reference sequence). The CDR3, as DNA: TGTGCCAGCAGTATCGCGCCTATACGATTCGGAAACACCATATATTTT. Its protein is CASSIAPIRFGNTIYF.

The rearrangement joins TRBV2 to TRBJ1-4; the D is unclear. Germline assignment: CDR1 SNHLY and CDR2 FYNNEI. V lost 6 bases to trimming and J lost 0 bases, with 14 bases between them. CDR3 length: 16 residues. The CDR3 nucleotides are TGTGCCAGCAGGAGGAGAAGCGTTACAACTAATGAAAAACTGTTTTTT. It specifies CASRRRSVTTNEKLFF. Using reference TRBV2 and TRBJ1-4 for the parts outside the CDR3, the full variable domain is EPEVTQTPSHQVTQMGQEVILRCVPISNHLYFYWYRQILGQKVEFLVSFYNNEISEKSEIFDDQFSVERPDGSNFTLKIRSTKLEDSAMYFCASRRRSVTTNEKLFFGSGTQLSVL.

This chain uses TRBV29-1 with TRBJ2-1; 12 positions agree with TRBD2. V lost 6 bases, J lost 8 bases, and 5 bases stayed unmatched. This CDR3 contains 13 residues. Germline V gives CDR1 SQVTM, CDR2 ANQGSEA. CDR3 protein: CSVRLAGEDEQFF. The DNA of the CDR3 is TGCAGCGTAAGACTAGCGGGAGAGGATGAGCAGTTCTTC.

This chain connects TRBV12-3 or TRBV12-4 to TRBJ2-3; TRBD2 is a possible D gene (5 bases). V dropped 5 bases and J dropped 6 bases, with 12 bases sitting between them. The CDR3 contains 13 residues. The CDR3 is CASSLDPGDTQYF. CDR3 in DNA: TGTGCCAGCAGTCTGGACCCGGGGGATACGCAGTATTTT.

The chain uses TRBV7-6 and TRBJ2-1; 8 bases map to TRBD1. Germline V gene data show CDR1 as SGHVS and CDR2 as FNYEAQ. The CDR3 spans 16 residues. V was clipped by 3 bases and J by 9 bases; unmatched bases: 13. The CDR3 loop reads CASSLPPGQEASEQFF. DNA of the CDR3: TGTGCCAGCAGCTTGCCTCCGGGACAGGAAGCTAGTGAGCAGTTCTTC.

The V and J genes are TRBV29-1 and TRBJ2-3, with 7 positions matching TRBD2. Germline V gene sequence: CDR1 SQVTM, CDR2 ANQGSEA. V gave up 1 base and J gave up 0 bases; unmatched junction bases: 1. The CDR3 runs 14 residues. CDR3 sequence: CSVEGGGSTDTQYF. The DNA for the CDR3 is TGCAGCGTTGAAGGGGGGGGAAGCACAGATACGCAGTATTTT.

V usage is TRBV15 and J usage is TRBJ2-1, with D perhaps assigned TRBD1 or TRBD2 (6 bases each). Germline lookup yields CDR1 LNHNV and CDR2 YYDKDF (reference sequence). Trimming pared 5 bases from V and 0 bases from J, leaving 14 bases between. The CDR3 runs 16 residues. CDR3 amino acids: CATSQGGLSSYNEQFF. The DNA for the CDR3 is TGTGCCACCAGCCAAGGGGGGTTAAGCTCCTACAATGAGCAGTTCTTC.

J is TRBJ2-3 and V is TRBV28; 8 bases align to TRBD2. The V gene's germline CDR1 is MDHEN and CDR2 SYDVKM. The CDR3 runs 17 residues. The V segment lost 5 bases and the J segment 2 bases; nucleotides outside the gene matches: 12. For the CDR3, the DNA is TGTGCCAGCAGTCCCTCTGGCGTAGCGGGATACACAGATACGCAGTATTTT. Translating gives CASSPSGVAGYTDTQYF.

The chain is built from TRBV11-3 and TRBJ2-1; 8 nucleotides align to TRBD2. V lost 5 bases, J lost 3 bases, and 6 bases stayed unmatched. CDR3 size: 15 residues. Germline CDR1 SGHNT, CDR2 YENEEA. This CDR3 reads CASSLSGAYYNEQFF. DNA of the CDR3: TGTGCCAGCAGCCTTAGCGGGGCGTACTACAATGAGCAGTTCTTC.

The chain carries TRBV5-1 and TRBJ2-2, with D uncertain. Germline-derived CDR1 and CDR2 are SGHRS and YFSETQ. V was trimmed by 4 bases and J by 5 bases, leaving 15 bases between them. CDR3 length: 15 residues. The CDR3 region is CASSPDPGPTGELFF. As DNA, the CDR3 is TGCGCCAGCAGCCCTGACCCTGGGCCGACCGGGGAGCTGTTTTTT.

The chain combines TRBV7-2 with TRBJ1-2; maybe TRBD1 (6 bases). This CDR3 is built from 13 residues. Germline assignment: CDR1 SGHTA and CDR2 FQGNSA. Trimming took off 6 bases at V and 3 bases at J, with 11 bases between the two ends. The CDR3 reads CASSYRQDYGYTF. CDR3 sequence (DNA): TGTGCCAGCAGTTACCGACAGGACTATGGCTACACCTTC.

This clone showed up just a few times. This chain uses TRBV29-1 with TRBJ1-2; D not certain. The CDR3 has 11 residues. With 4 bases removed from V and 4 bases from J, the gap between germline ends came to 7 bases. Germline V CDR1 and CDR2: SQVTM, ANQGSEA. The DNA of the CDR3 is TGCAGCGTTGGGGGTGCCTATGGCTACACCTTC. Translating it yields CSVGGAYGYTF.

This clone has a handful of counts. The chain uses TRBV7-9 and TRBJ1-1; no firm D call. The CDR3 consists of 12 residues. Germline V CDR1 and CDR2: SEHNR, FQNEAQ (reference sequence). V lost 1 base to trimming and J lost 1 base, with 1 base between them. The CDR3 nucleotides are TGTGCCAGCAGCTTAGAGAACACTGAAGCTTTCTTT. It is translated as CASSLENTEAFF. Filled out from reference TRBV7-9 and TRBJ1-1, the complete variable domain reads DTGVSQNPRHKITKRGQNVTFRCDPISEHNRLYWYRQTLGQGPEFLTYFQNEAQLEKSRLLSDRFSAERPKGSFSTLEIQRTEQGDSAMYLCASSLENTEAFFGQGTRLTVV.

This clone occurred a few times. This rearrangement joins TRBV28 to TRBJ1-1; 7 bases are a match to TRBD1. CDR1 and CDR2 from the germline V gene are MDHEN and SYDVKM. The ends lost 5 bases at V and 5 bases at J; junction bases unmatched: 8. The CDR3 sequence is 14 residues long. CDR3 sequence reads: CASSPTGVGTEAFF. CDR3 in DNA: TGTGCCAGCAGTCCTACAGGGGTAGGAACTGAAGCTTTCTTT. The full variable domain, rest sourced from reference TRBV28 and TRBJ1-1, is DVKVTQSSRYLVKRTGEKVFLECVQDMDHENMFWYRQDPGLGLRLIYFSYDVKMKEKGDIPEGYSVSREKKERFSLILESASTNQTSMYLCASSPTGVGTEAFFGQGTRLTVV.

This clone appeared a single time. The chain is built from TRBV20-1 and TRBJ1-6; tentative D call: TRBD1 (5 bases). Germline CDR1 DFQATT, CDR2 SNEGSKA (reference sequence). V lost 3 bases and J 0 bases, leaving 12 bases between the germline ends. The CDR3 consists of 16 residues. The CDR3: CSASTGTGSYNSPLHF. The CDR3 region has the DNA TGCAGTGCTAGTACCGGGACCGGCTCCTATAATTCACCCCTCCACTTT.

This clone has just one count. The gene calls are TRBV2 and TRBJ1-2; D is perhaps TRBD1 (6 bases). CDR3 length: 12 amino acids. Trimming removed 7 bases from V and 8 bases from J, with 14 bases in between. The germline CDR1 and CDR2 sequences are SNHLY and FYNNEI. This CDR3 reads CASTQQGGGYTF. The CDR3 nucleotides are TGTGCCAGCACACAACAGGGAGGAGGCTACACCTTC. Drawing the rest from reference TRBV2 and TRBJ1-2, the complete variable domain is EPEVTQTPSHQVTQMGQEVILRCVPISNHLYFYWYRQILGQKVEFLVSFYNNEISEKSEIFDDQFSVERPDGSNFTLKIRSTKLEDSAMYFCASTQQGGGYTFGSGTRLTVV.

This clone was picked up a small number of times. The chain recombines TRBV28 with TRBJ1-2; D is unresolved. Germline V gene sequence: CDR1 MDHEN, CDR2 SYDVKM. Between the trimmed V and J ends, which lost 3 bases and 6 bases, there was a span of 11 bases. The CDR3 runs 13 residues. The CDR3 coding sequence is TGTGCCAGCAGTTTTCCGGAGACTCATGGCTACACCTTC. This sequence encodes CASSFPETHGYTF.

This sequence joins TRBV7-3 and TRBJ2-1, with D unclear. V lost 1 base, J lost 0 bases, and 7 bases lay in between. The germline CDR1 and CDR2 sequences are SGHTA and FQGTGA. The CDR3 runs to 15 residues. The CDR3 sequence is CASSLILSSYNEQFF. The CDR3 DNA follows: TGTGCCAGCAGCTTAATTTTGAGCTCCTACAATGAGCAGTTCTTC.

V is TRBV27 and J is TRBJ2-1; TRBD2 matches at 8 bases. V trimming: 7 bases; J trimming: 2 bases; junction bases outside the gene matches: 10. There are 16 residues in the CDR3. CDR1 MNHEY and CDR2 SMNVEV come from the germline V gene (reference sequence). CDR3 bases: TGTGCCAGCAAGGTTGATAGCGGGATGACCTACAATGAGCAGTTCTTC. Amino acid sequence: CASKVDSGMTYNEQFF.